These T cell receptor beta chains were read from a single sample in a study of CD8 T cells in Susac syndrome. TCRdb redid the calling of the immunoSEQ multiplex PCR reads with MiXCR, one entry per CDR3 protein. The data show around 190,000 distinct CDR3 sequences, approximately 93% seen once. The source material was CD4+ T cells from PBMCs. The receptors originated from a human donor in good health. The CDR3 runs from the conserved cysteine through the conserved F or W. The order of the fields is D gene, V gene, CDR3 length, J gene, clone size, CDR3 protein, CDR3 DNA. D genes are given only for firm matches. A clone size is listed for some rows: how often the clone was seen (once, few, many), or a class if it is expanded.

>-|TRBV7-6|15|TRBJ2-5|-
CASSLAQGTQETQYF
TGTGCCAGCAGCTTAGCGCAAGGGACTCAAGAGACCCAGTACTTC
>-|TRBV9|14|TRBJ2-7|few
CASSVQALPYEQYF
TGTGCCAGCAGCGTGCAGGCTCTGCCCTACGAGCAGTACTTC
>-|TRBV4-1|13|TRBJ2-5|-
CASSQIGSETQYF
TGCGCCAGCAGCCAAATAGGGAGTGAGACCCAGTACTTC
>-|TRBV29-1|13|TRBJ2-2|-
CSVGEPPHGELFF
TGCAGCGTTGGGGAACCGCCCCACGGGGAGCTGTTTTTT
>TRBD1|TRBV20-1|17|TRBJ2-7|-
CSARRIGGTGSDYEQYF
TGCAGTGCTAGACGGATTGGGGGGACAGGGTCGGACTACGAGCAGTACTTC
>TRBD2|TRBV7-9|15|TRBJ2-5|-
CASSYRTSGQETQYF
TGTGCCAGCAGCTATCGGACTAGCGGCCAAGAGACCCAGTACTTC
>TRBD2|TRBV5-6|15|TRBJ2-1|-
CASSGGTSGNNEQFF
TGTGCCAGCAGCGGAGGGACTAGCGGCAACAATGAGCAGTTCTTC
>-|TRBV30|13|TRBJ1-3|-
CAWREGSGNTIYF
TGTGCCTGGAGAGAAGGATCTGGAAACACCATATATTTT
>-|TRBV28|14|TRBJ1-1|-
CAILQPPLNTEAFF
TGTGCCATCCTACAGCCTCCTCTGAACACTGAAGCTTTCTTT
>-|TRBV20-1|14|TRBJ2-6|-
CSAEGPAGANVLTF
TGCAGTGCTGAAGGGCCTGCTGGGGCCAACGTCCTGACTTTC
>TRBD2|TRBV7-2|17|TRBJ2-5|-
CASSREPASGGAGTQYF
TGTGCCAGCAGTCGGGAACCAGCTAGCGGGGGGGCAGGGACCCAGTACTTC
>-|TRBV6-6|14|TRBJ1-1|-
CASSYSTGTAEAFF
TGTGCCAGCAGTTACTCGACTGGCACCGCCGAAGCTTTCTTT
>-|TRBV28|14|TRBJ2-2|-
CASSLPRGSGELFF
TGTGCCAGCAGTTTACCGAGGGGCTCCGGGGAGCTGTTTTTT
>TRBD1|TRBV7-2|14|TRBJ1-2|-
CASTPMTGPGGYTF
TGTGCCAGCACCCCTATGACAGGGCCGGGTGGCTACACCTTC
>-|TRBV7-3|15|TRBJ1-4|-
CASSLSPVGNEKLFF
TGTGCCAGCAGCTTAAGCCCCGTGGGTAATGAAAAACTGTTTTTT
>-|TRBV3-1|15|TRBJ1-2|-
CASSQRSRAAYGYTF
TGTGCCAGCAGCCAAAGGAGCCGCGCAGCCTATGGCTACACCTTC
>-|TRBV28|13|TRBJ1-6|-
CASKGRLDSPLHF
TGTGCCAGCAAAGGCAGGTTAGATTCACCCCTCCACTTT
>-|TRBV27|15|TRBJ2-2|-
CASRQGQILTGELFF
TGTGCCAGCAGGCAGGGGCAGATACTCACCGGGGAGCTGTTTTTT
>-|TRBV3-1|15|TRBJ1-1|-
CASSRRGGVDTEAFF
TGTGCCAGCAGCCGCCGCGGGGGTGTGGACACTGAAGCTTTCTTT
>-|TRBV5-1|13|TRBJ1-1|-
CASSFAANTEAFF
TGCGCCAGCAGCTTCGCAGCGAACACTGAAGCTTTCTTT
>TRBD2|TRBV7-2|17|TRBJ2-1|-
CASSLGASGSSYNEQFF
TGTGCCAGCAGCTTAGGGGCTAGCGGGTCCTCTTACAATGAGCAGTTCTTC
>-|TRBV7-2|15|TRBJ2-4|-
CASTVGAAGENIQYF
TGTGCCAGCACCGTAGGGGCCGCCGGGGAAAACATTCAGTACTTC
>-|TRBV2|13|TRBJ1-1|once
CASSASGGTEAFF
TGTGCCAGCAGCGCTTCGGGCGGCACTGAAGCTTTCTTT
>-|TRBV6-1|15|TRBJ2-3|-
CASSELRIGTDTQYF
TGTGCCAGCAGTGAGCTACGGATCGGCACAGATACGCAGTATTTT
>-|TRBV5-4|16|TRBJ1-4|once
CASSLLPQRDNEKLFF
TGTGCCAGCAGCCTTCTGCCCCAGAGGGACAATGAAAAACTGTTTTTT
>-|TRBV5-1|14|TRBJ1-1|-
CASSPALLREEAFF
TGCGCCAGCAGCCCAGCCCTACTGCGGGAGGAAGCTTTCTTT
>-|TRBV9|12|TRBJ1-1|-
CASSVGTGAPFF
-
>-|TRBV2|15|TRBJ1-4|-
CASSVGLSSWEKLFF
TGTGCCAGCAGTGTTGGACTCTCCTCGTGGGAAAAACTGTTTTTT
>-|TRBV9|14|TRBJ1-2|-
CASSADFQVGGYTF
TGTGCCAGCAGCGCAGACTTCCAGGTCGGAGGCTACACCTTC
>-|TRBV18|13|TRBJ2-5|few
CASSPLPRETQYF
TGTGCCAGCTCACCACTGCCTCGTGAGACCCAGTACTTC
>-|TRBV4-1|15|TRBJ2-1|-
CASRTLRGPRNEQFF
TGCGCCAGCAGGACCTTGCGGGGGCCCCGGAATGAGCAGTTCTTC
>-|TRBV6-5|15|TRBJ1-4|once
CASSYSWGSGEKLFF
TGTGCCAGCAGTTACTCATGGGGGTCGGGCGAAAAACTGTTTTTT
>-|TRBV7-6|15|TRBJ2-3|-
CASSLSDGRTDTQYF
TGTGCCAGCAGCTTGAGTGATGGCCGCACAGATACGCAGTATTTT
>TRBD1|TRBV4-2|14|TRBJ2-3|few
CASSQERMTGTQYF
TGTGCCAGCAGCCAAGAAAGGATGACAGGGACGCAGTATTTT
>-|TRBV6-1|13|TRBJ2-2|-
CASSASRPRELFF
TGTGCCAGCAGTGCCAGTAGGCCCAGGGAGCTGTTTTTT
>-|TRBV19|13|TRBJ1-5|-
CASWDRSAGGQHF
TGTGCCAGTTGGGACCGGTCCGCGGGAGGCCAGCATTTT
>-|TRBV14|17|TRBJ2-6|-
CASSQLTTLAGANVLTF
TGTGCCAGCAGCCAGCTAACCACCCTGGCTGGGGCCAACGTCCTGACTTTC
>-|TRBV4-1|15|TRBJ1-5|-
CASSQGKGSNQPQHF
TGCGCCAGCAGCCAAGGGAAGGGTAGCAATCAGCCCCAGCATTTT
>-|TRBV5-6|15|TRBJ2-3|-
CASSFFRGLGDTQYF
TGTGCCAGCAGCTTCTTCCGGGGGCTAGGAGATACGCAGTATTTT
>-|TRBV12-3/TRBV12-4|12|TRBJ1-1|-
CASTRRDTEAFF
TGTGCCAGCACCCGAAGAGACACTGAAGCTTTCTTT
>-|TRBV20-1|13|TRBJ1-2|-
CSASHREHYGYTF
TGCAGTGCTAGCCACAGGGAACACTATGGCTACACCTTC
>TRBD1|TRBV3-1|16|TRBJ2-1|-
CASSQIRGHRYNEQFF
TGTGCCAGCAGCCAAATCAGGGGGCATCGGTACAATGAGCAGTTCTTC
>-|TRBV29-1|13|TRBJ2-5|-
CSVRHGFQETQYF
TGCAGCGTGAGGCACGGGTTTCAAGAGACCCAGTACTTC
>-|TRBV23-1|14|TRBJ1-1|once
CASSQGQTNTEAFF
TGCGCCAGCAGTCAAGGGCAGACGAACACTGAAGCTTTCTTT
>-|TRBV4-2|15|TRBJ1-2|-
CASSQDKGTHYGYTF
TGTGCCAGCAGCCAAGATAAAGGGACCCACTATGGCTACACCTTC
>-|TRBV25-1|15|TRBJ2-3|-
CASSARDALTDTQYF
TGTGCCAGCAGTGCCCGGGACGCCCTCACAGATACGCAGTATTTT
>-|TRBV6-2/TRBV6-3|13|TRBJ1-2|-
CASSSIQGTGYTF
TGTGCCAGCAGTTCCATCCAGGGGACTGGCTACACCTTC
>-|TRBV6-2/TRBV6-3|14|TRBJ2-7|-
CASSLGGGAREQYF
TGTGCCAGCAGCCTCGGAGGGGGGGCCCGGGAGCAGTACTTC
>-|TRBV20-1|15|TRBJ2-2|once
CSASNSGGGTGELFF
TGCAGTGCTAGTAACTCAGGGGGGGGCACCGGGGAGCTGTTTTTT